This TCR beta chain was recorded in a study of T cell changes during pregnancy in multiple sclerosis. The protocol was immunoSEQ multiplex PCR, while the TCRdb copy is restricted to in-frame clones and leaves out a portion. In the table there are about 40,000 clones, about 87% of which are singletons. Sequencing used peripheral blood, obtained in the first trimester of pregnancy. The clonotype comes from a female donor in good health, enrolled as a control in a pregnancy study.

The CDR3 DNA reads TGTGCCAGCAGCTTAGCGGGAGGAAAACTGTTTTTT. This encodes CASSLAGGKLFF. This chain connects TRBV11-1 to TRBJ1-4; D unresolved. The germline gives CDR1 SGHAT, CDR2 FQDESV (reference sequence). The V end was cut by 0 bases, the J end by 10 bases, with 6 bases between. This CDR3 has 12 amino acids.